This TCR beta chain comes out of a study of cytomegalovirus exposure and HLA in healthy donors. J gave up 8 bases and V 6 bases, and 17 bases lay outside the gene matches. Germline V gene sequence: CDR1 SNHLY, CDR2 FYNNEI. The CDR3 totals 16 residues. Notes on the study in general: Researchers reported that three CMV-associated chains were confirmed in vitro as CMV antigen-specific. The majority of TCR sequences were rare, yet some public TCRs appeared in many donors.

In the case of this clone: Its antigen is not known.

The table came from immunoSEQ multiplex PCR; TCRdb's copy has only in-frame clones and leaves some out. This table holds 120,000 to 150,000 clones, around nine tenths found once. The chain couples TRBV2 to TRBJ1-2, with 8 bases identical to TRBD1. Material for sequencing was PBMCs. The sequence was obtained from a man in his late teens or twenties in good health and CMV-seropositive. CDR3 amino acids: CASRARQAGGRYGYTF. The CDR3 coding sequence is TGTGCCAGCAGGGCCCGGCAGGCAGGGGGCAGGTACGGCTACACCTTC.